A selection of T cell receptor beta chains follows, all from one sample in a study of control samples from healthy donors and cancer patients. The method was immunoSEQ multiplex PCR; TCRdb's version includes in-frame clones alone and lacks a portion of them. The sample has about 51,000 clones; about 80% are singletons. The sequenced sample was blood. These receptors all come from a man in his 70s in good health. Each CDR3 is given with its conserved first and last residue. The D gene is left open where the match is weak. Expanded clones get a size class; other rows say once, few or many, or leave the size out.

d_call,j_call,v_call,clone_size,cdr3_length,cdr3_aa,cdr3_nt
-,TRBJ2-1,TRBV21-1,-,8,CASSSGFF,TGTGCCAGCAGCAGTGGGTTCTTC
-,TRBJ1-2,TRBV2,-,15,CASSERWTAYKGYTF,TGTGCCAGCAGTGAACGTTGGACAGCCTATAAGGGCTACACCTTC
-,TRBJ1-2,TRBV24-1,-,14,CATSDLGRSYGYTF,TGTGCCACCAGTGATTTGGGCAGGTCCTATGGCTACACCTTC
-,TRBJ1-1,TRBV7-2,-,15,CASSLDPGKATEAFF,TGTGCCAGCAGCTTAGACCCAGGGAAGGCGACTGAAGCTTTCTTT
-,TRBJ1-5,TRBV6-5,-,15,CASARDTNSNQPQHF,TGTGCCAGTGCTAGGGACACCAATAGCAATCAGCCCCAGCATTTT
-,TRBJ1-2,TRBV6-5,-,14,CASSYLDAAVGYTF,TGTGCCAGCAGTTACTTGGATGCGGCGGTAGGCTACACCTTC
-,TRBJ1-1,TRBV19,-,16,CASSSRGRILNTEAFF,TGTGCCAGTAGTTCCAGGGGCCGGATTCTGAACACTGAAGCTTTCTTT
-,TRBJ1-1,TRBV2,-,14,CASSKQGMNTEAFF,TGTGCCAGCAGCAAACAGGGTATGAACACTGAAGCTTTCTTT
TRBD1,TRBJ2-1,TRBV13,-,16,CASSSGQGAGSNEQFF,TGTGCCAGCAGCTCCGGACAGGGGGCGGGGTCCAATGAGCAGTTCTTC
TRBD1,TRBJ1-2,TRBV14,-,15,CASSPLDRETNGYTF,TGTGCCAGCAGCCCGTTGGACAGGGAGACTAACGGCTACACCTTC
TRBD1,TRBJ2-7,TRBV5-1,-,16,CASSLYGDRAVDEQYF,TGCGCCAGCAGCTTGTACGGGGACAGGGCAGTAGACGAGCAGTACTTC
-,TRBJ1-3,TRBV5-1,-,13,CASSADGGNTIYF,TGCGCCAGCAGCGCGGACGGAGGAAACACCATATATTTT
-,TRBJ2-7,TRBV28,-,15,CASSPLGTRGYEQYF,TGTGCCAGCAGTCCCCTTGGGACGAGGGGCTACGAGCAGTACTTC
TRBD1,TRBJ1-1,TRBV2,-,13,CASKDRGGTEAFF,TGTGCCAGCAAAGACAGGGGTGGGACTGAAGCTTTCTTT
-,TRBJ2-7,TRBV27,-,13,CASSSLTHNEQYF,TGTGCCAGCAGTTCCCTCACCCACAACGAGCAGTACTTC
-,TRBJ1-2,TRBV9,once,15,CASSVGAGTVYGYTF,TGTGCCAGCAGCGTAGGAGCAGGGACGGTATATGGCTACACCTTC
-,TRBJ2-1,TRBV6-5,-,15,CASRRVPDPEDEQFF,TGTGCCAGCAGGAGAGTCCCGGACCCTGAGGATGAGCAGTTCTTC
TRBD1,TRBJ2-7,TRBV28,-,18,CASSSETSRDRETYEQYF,TGTGCCAGCAGTTCTGAAACCTCCCGGGACAGGGAAACCTACGAGCAGTACTTC
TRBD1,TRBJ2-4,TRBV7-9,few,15,CASSPPFRQGDIQYF,TGTGCCAGCAGCCCGCCCTTCAGACAGGGGGACATTCAGTACTTC
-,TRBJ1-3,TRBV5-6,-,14,CASSHPTRGNTIYF,TGTGCCAGCAGTCACCCAACGAGGGGAAACACCATATATTTT
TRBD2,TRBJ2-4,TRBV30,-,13,CAWSVPGRDIQYF,TGTGCCTGGAGTGTACCCGGGAGGGACATTCAGTACTTC
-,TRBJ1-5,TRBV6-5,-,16,CASSYGDLYSNQPQHF,TGTGCCAGCAGTTACGGAGACCTTTATAGCAATCAGCCCCAGCATTTT
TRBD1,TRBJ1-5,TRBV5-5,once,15,CASSVGQSANQPQHF,TGTGCCAGCAGTGTGGGACAGAGTGCTAATCAGCCCCAGCATTTT
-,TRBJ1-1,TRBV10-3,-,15,CAISGQGLFNTEAFF,TGTGCCATCAGTGGCCAGGGCCTTTTCAACACTGAAGCTTTCTTT
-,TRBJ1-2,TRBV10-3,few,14,CAISETGFTYGYTF,TGTGCCATCAGTGAGACAGGGTTTACCTATGGCTACACCTTC
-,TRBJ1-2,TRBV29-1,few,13,CSVAGAGGYGYTF,TGCAGCGTCGCCGGCGCGGGGGGCTATGGCTACACCTTC
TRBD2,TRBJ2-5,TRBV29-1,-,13,CSVEGLDLETQYF,TGCAGCGTTGAGGGACTAGACCTGGAGACCCAGTACTTC
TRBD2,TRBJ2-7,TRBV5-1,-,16,CASSPTSGKGWYEQYF,TGCGCCAGCAGCCCGACTAGCGGAAAGGGATGGTACGAGCAGTACTTC
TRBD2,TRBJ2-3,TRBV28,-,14,CASSLPSGTDTQYF,TGTGCCAGCAGTCTCCCTAGCGGAACAGATACGCAGTATTTT
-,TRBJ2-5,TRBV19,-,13,CASSIGSRETQYF,TGTGCCAGTAGTATCGGCTCCCGGGAGACCCAGTACTTC
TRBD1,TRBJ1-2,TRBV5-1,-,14,CASSRLQGTEGYTF,TGCGCCAGCAGCCGATTACAGGGGACTGAGGGCTACACCTTC
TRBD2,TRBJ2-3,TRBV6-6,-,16,CASSYAAAGGADTQYF,TGTGCCAGCAGTTATGCTGCAGCGGGAGGTGCAGATACGCAGTATTTT
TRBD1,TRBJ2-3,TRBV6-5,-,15,CASSRLGQELNTQYF,TGTGCCAGCAGCAGGTTGGGACAGGAGTTAAATACGCAGTATTTT
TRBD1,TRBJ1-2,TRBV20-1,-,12,CSASGQGYGYTF,TGCAGTGCTAGTGGACAGGGTTATGGCTACACCTTC
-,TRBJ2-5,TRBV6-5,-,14,CASSRGQPRETQYF,TGTGCCAGCAGTAGAGGACAGCCACGGGAGACCCAGTACTTC
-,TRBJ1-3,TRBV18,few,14,CASSPKGGGNTIYF,TGTGCCAGCTCACCAAAAGGGGGTGGAAACACCATATATTTT
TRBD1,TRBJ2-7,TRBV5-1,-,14,CASSPRTGPYEQYF,TGCGCCAGCAGCCCTCGGACAGGGCCTTACGAGCAGTACTTC